This T cell receptor (beta chain) appears in the sequencing data of a study of T cell repertoires in cytomegalovirus infection. Across the whole study: Public signatures in TCR beta pointed to CMV infection and matching HLA type. Study-wide points: Based on cumulative public TCR beta family frequency, carriers of CMV plus the relevant HLA were identified.

TCRdb independently ran MiXCR on the reads; one entry per CDR3 protein. The sample yields around 900,000 distinct CDR3 sequences, less than 40% seen once. The sample holds a few counts of this clonotype. The antigen remains undetermined. The CDR3 covers 13 residues. Germline V CDR1 and CDR2: MNHEY, SVGEGT. The germline V and J ends were trimmed by 5 bases and 4 bases, with 11 bases remaining between them. The sequenced sample was cultured CD8+ T cells from PBMCs, obtained from culture after CMV antigen stimulation. The clonotype originates from a human donor in good health (CMV status not recorded). Some clones in this sample may be carry-over from other donors' samples. This sequence joins TRBV6-2 or TRBV6-3 and TRBJ1-2; no definite D call. CDR3 nucleotides: TGTGCCAGCAGTAATCAGGAAAGCTATGGCTACACCTTC. This gives the protein CASSNQESYGYTF.